This T cell receptor (beta chain) was obtained from a study of T cells in Graves' hyperthyroidism and ophthalmopathy. Study findings and constraints: Model output signaled ophthalmopathy a median 6.5 months ahead of onset. Within blood appeared most thyroid clonotypes that had expanded above 0.001.

This CDR3 comprises 15 residues. Germline lookup yields CDR1 MNHEY and CDR2 SVGEGT. Trimming shortened V by 6 bases and J by 6 bases, and 21 bases separated the two germline ends. This clonotype showed up many times. Its antigen is still unknown. Not enrolled were patients with uncontrolled infection, other autoimmune disease, pregnancy or lactation. Each 10 ml fresh peripheral blood draw supplied the PBMCs. RNA transcripts yielded amplified TCR beta CDR3 regions. First-round RT-PCR of the TCR CDR3 relied on the HTBI primer set. Via MiXCR, TCRdb re-called the multiplex PCR reads, giving one row per CDR3 protein. This table has about 620,000 distinct CDR3 sequences, roughly 17% appearing once.

This receptor was taken from a woman younger than 45 with Graves' hyperthyroidism. The sample taken for sequencing was blood. This chain uses TRBV6-2 or TRBV6-3 with TRBJ2-7; D perhaps matches TRBD2 (6 bases). CDR3 sequence (DNA): TGTGCCAGCAGAGCCAACCACGTGGAGGGTCCCGAGCAGTACTTC. As protein: CASRANHVEGPEQYF.